Below, 27 T cell receptor beta chains from the same sample are listed, as sequenced in a study of T cells in Graves' hyperthyroidism and ophthalmopathy. Researchers amplified the TCR beta CDR3 regions from RNA transcripts. An initial round of RT-PCR targeting the TCR CDR3 relied on the HTBI primer set. TCRdb analysed the multiplex PCR reads with MiXCR anew, one entry per CDR3 protein. The sample holds roughly 560,000 distinct CDR3 sequences; around 15% are singletons and the top ten take 4.3%. The sequenced sample was blood. Every receptor here comes from a woman aged 40 to 50 with Graves' ophthalmopathy.

This clonotype appeared a few times. The gene calls are TRBV20-1 and TRBJ2-2; the match to TRBD2 covers 10 bases. The germline V gene has CDR1 DFQATT and CDR2 SNEGSKA (reference sequence). V dropped 3 bases and J dropped 4; count of bases not matched to a gene: 8. The CDR3 has 16 amino acids. DNA of the CDR3: TGCAGTGCTAGGCGCCTAGCGGGAGTTGGCACCGGGGAGCTGTTTTTT. This codes for CSARRLAGVGTGELFF.

In this sample, this clonotype turned up many times. The V gene is TRBV29-1, the J gene TRBJ2-7; 8 positions match TRBD1. The CDR3 contains 14 residues. After removal of 4 bases from V and 6 bases from J, the junction contained 11 bases not matched to a gene. Per germline, CDR1 SQVTM and CDR2 ANQGSEA. In nucleotides, the CDR3 is TGCAGCGTTGGGGACAGGTGGGGCGTTTCCGAGCAGTACTTC. This sequence encodes CSVGDRWGVSEQYF.

This clonotype was seen ten or more times. The CDR3 nucleotides are TGCAGCGTTGCGACTAGCGGGAACGAGCAGTACTTC. This sequence encodes CSVATSGNEQYF. This chain uses TRBV29-1 with TRBJ2-7, with 11 bases fitting TRBD2. Trimming cost V 4 bases and J 5 bases; bases outside gene matches: 1. Germline CDR1 and CDR2: SQVTM and ANQGSEA. This CDR3 is built from 12 residues.

There are many counts of this clonotype. V and J are TRBV7-2 and TRBJ2-7; the D gene is possibly TRBD2 (6 bases). V was trimmed by 0 bases and J by 6 bases, leaving 15 bases between them. This CDR3 is built from 15 residues. CDR1 is SGHTA, CDR2 FQGNSA, per germline. The CDR3 here is CASSLAQGLQGEQYF. In nucleotides, the CDR3 is TGTGCCAGCAGCTTAGCGCAGGGACTGCAGGGCGAGCAGTACTTC.

The chain recombines TRBV2 with TRBJ1-5; D is undetermined. The V gene's germline CDR1 is SNHLY and CDR2 FYNNEI. Trimming stripped 8 bases from V and 6 bases from J, with 11 bases between. The CDR3 contains 12 residues. As DNA, the CDR3 is TGTGCCAGCCCCGGGGTCAGTCAGCCCCAGCATTTT. It specifies CASPGVSQPQHF.

This clonotype was detected ten times or more. This chain links TRBV11-2 with TRBJ2-2, with D possibly matching TRBD1 (7 bases). CDR3 length equals 16 residues. Trimming took off 4 bases at V and 2 bases at J, with 14 bases between the two ends. Germline V gene data show CDR1 as SGHAT and CDR2 as FQNNGV. CDR3 protein: CASSSGGLANTGELFF. As DNA, the CDR3 is TGTGCCAGCAGCTCAGGGGGACTCGCTAACACCGGGGAGCTGTTTTTT.

A few counts support this clonotype. J is TRBJ2-6 and V is TRBV6-1; D may be TRBD2 (6 bases). The CDR3 consists of 15 residues. Germline CDR1 MNHNS, CDR2 SASEGT. Trimming shortened V by 8 bases and J by 1 base, and 12 bases separated the two germline ends. CDR3 protein: CASRGGESGANVLTF. CDR3 DNA: TGTGCCAGCCGAGGAGGGGAATCTGGGGCCAACGTCCTGACTTTC.

This clonotype was picked up many times. The gene calls are TRBV10-3 and TRBJ2-7; the D gene is possibly TRBD2 (7 bases). Per germline, CDR1 ENHRY and CDR2 SYGVKD. CDR3 length: 14 residues. Trimming took 3 bases from V and 5 from J, leaving 14 bases between them. The CDR3 here is CAISEGGAYDEQYF. The CDR3 DNA follows: TGTGCCATCAGTGAAGGGGGGGCGTACGACGAGCAGTACTTC.

This clonotype was observed at least ten times. DNA for the CDR3: TGTGCCTGGAGTGTAGCAGGGGGATCGAGCTATGGCTACACCTTC. Protein sequence: CAWSVAGGSSYGYTF. J is TRBJ1-2 and V is TRBV30; 7 bases match TRBD1. This CDR3 has 15 residues. CDR1 GTSNPN and CDR2 SVGIG come from the germline V gene (reference sequence). V shed 0 bases, J shed 4 bases, and the junction held 8 bases outside the gene matches.

This clonotype occurred many times. V gene TRBV6-5 combines with J gene TRBJ1-1; D is ambiguous. This CDR3 has 13 residues. Per the germline V gene, CDR1 is MNHEY and CDR2 is SVGAGI. V was clipped by 2 bases and J by 0 bases, with 4 bases between them. This chain's CDR3 is CASSYVLNTEAFF. DNA of the CDR3: TGTGCCAGCAGTTACGTCTTGAACACTGAAGCTTTCTTT.

This clonotype has at least ten counts. The chain recombines TRBV2 with TRBJ2-3; 8 bases line up with TRBD1. This CDR3 is built from 13 residues. V shed 9 bases, J shed 4 bases, and the junction held 6 bases outside the gene matches. CDR1 SNHLY and CDR2 FYNNEI come from the germline V gene. CDR3 loop: CASRRDRSDTQYF. The CDR3 DNA reads TGTGCCAGTCGACGGGACAGGTCAGATACGCAGTATTTT.

CDR3 loop: CASSQDSTYEQYF. As DNA, the CDR3 is TGCGCCAGCAGCCAGGACAGCACCTACGAGCAGTACTTC. The chain links TRBV5-1 to TRBJ2-7; TRBD1 might be the D (6 bases). The length of the CDR3 is 13 residues. From germline, CDR1 is SGHRS and CDR2 YFSETQ. Trimming shortened V by 4 bases and J by 2 bases, and 10 bases separated the two germline ends.

This clonotype was observed at least ten times. The chain links TRBV2 to TRBJ2-2; TRBD1 matches at 9 bases. The CDR3 contains 15 residues. Germline values: CDR1 SNHLY, CDR2 FYNNEI. The V gene end was trimmed by 1 base and the J gene end by 4 bases; junction bases not matched to a gene: 1. The CDR3 loop reads CASSEEGQGTGELFF. CDR3 bases: TGTGCCAGCAGTGAAGAGGGACAGGGCACCGGGGAGCTGTTTTTT.

V is TRBV6-1 and J is TRBJ1-2; 8 bases match TRBD1. V shed 6 bases and J 5 bases; nucleotides not matched to a gene: 11. The CDR3 consists of 15 residues. Per the germline V gene, CDR1 is MNHNS and CDR2 is SASEGT. The CDR3 DNA follows: TGTGCCAGCAGCACTACTAGGACAGGGAGGTATGGCTACACCTTC. Its translation: CASSTTRTGRYGYTF.

This clonotype was counted at least ten times. The rearrangement links TRBV30 to TRBJ1-1; possible D gene TRBD1, 6 bases. The CDR3 is 14 residues long. Germline loops: CDR1 GTSNPN, CDR2 SVGIG (reference sequence). This CDR3 is CALDSQGPYTEAFF. In DNA, the CDR3 is TGTGCATTGGACAGCCAAGGGCCATACACTGAAGCTTTCTTT.

This clonotype was picked up many times. The V gene is TRBV13, the J gene TRBJ2-7, with 10 bases that match TRBD2. CDR1 and CDR2 from the germline V gene are PRHDT and FYEKMQ (reference sequence). The CDR3 is 15 amino acids. V was pared by 3 bases and J by 4 bases, with 6 bases of the junction left unmatched. This chain's CDR3 is CASSFTSGTGYEQYF. The CDR3 DNA sequence: TGTGCCAGCAGCTTCACTAGCGGGACGGGGTACGAGCAGTACTTC. The variable domain in full, completed from reference TRBV13 and TRBJ2-7, reads AAGVIQSPRHLIKEKRETATLKCYPIPRHDTVYWYQQGPGQDPQFLISFYEKMQSDKGSIPDRFSAQQFSDYHSELNMSSLELGDSALYFCASSFTSGTGYEQYFGPGTRLTVT.

This clonotype has more than one count but fewer than ten. V gene TRBV7-2 combines with J gene TRBJ2-5, with a weak D call TRBD1 (6 bases). The CDR3 length is 14 residues. The ends were cut back, 8 bases at V and 3 bases at J, with 16 bases in the middle. Germline V gene sequence: CDR1 SGHTA, CDR2 FQGNSA. The CDR3 loop reads CASVRTAFEETQYF. For the CDR3, the DNA is TGTGCCAGCGTTCGGACAGCCTTTGAAGAGACCCAGTACTTC.

This clonotype was observed many times. The rearrangement uses TRBV24-1 and TRBJ1-2; D is uncertain. The germline gives CDR1 KGHDR, CDR2 SFDVKD. Trimming removed 3 bases at V and 0 bases at J, with 7 bases between. The CDR3 contains 14 residues. CDR3 sequence reads: CATSDPTSNYGYTF. The CDR3 DNA sequence: TGTGCCACCAGTGATCCGACCTCTAACTATGGCTACACCTTC.

As to this clonotype: One end of the junction is discordant with germline, which a read error may explain. The V and J genes are TRBV27 and TRBJ1-1; D unclear. There are 20 residues in the CDR3. Germline CDR1 and CDR2: MNHEY and SMNVEV (reference sequence). The CDR3 coding sequence is TGTGTCAGCAGTTTCTCCACACGAACGGGGTTGAAGGAACTGAACACTGAAGCTTTCTTT. Translated: CVSSFSTRTGLKELNTEAFF.

The V call is TRBV27, the J call TRBJ2-3, with unresolved D. Between the trimmed V and J ends, which lost 6 bases and 0 bases, there was a span of 10 bases. CDR1 is MNHEY, CDR2 SMNVEV, per germline (reference sequence). This CDR3 region has 14 residues. The CDR3 DNA reads as TGTGCCAGCAGCTTGACCCGAAGCACAGATACGCAGTATTTT. It translates to CASSLTRSTDTQYF.

This clonotype was recorded at least ten times. V is TRBV28 and J is TRBJ2-7; D possibly corresponds to TRBD2 (7 bases). Germline loops: CDR1 MDHEN, CDR2 SYDVKM. The CDR3 length is 14 residues. The germline V and J ends were trimmed by 7 bases and 2 bases, with 15 bases remaining between them. CDR3 amino acids: CASTPGGPPYEQYF. CDR3 in DNA: TGTGCCAGCACCCCGGGGGGCCCGCCCTACGAGCAGTACTTC.

Many counts were recorded for this clonotype. This chain links TRBV28 with TRBJ1-1, with D maybe TRBD1 (6 bases). The CDR3 totals 14 residues. Trimming removed 6 bases from V and 1 base from J, with 12 bases in between. Germline V gene sequence: CDR1 MDHEN, CDR2 SYDVKM. The CDR3 loop reads CASSAGHPNTEAFF. The CDR3 region has the DNA TGTGCCAGCAGCGCGGGACACCCGAACACTGAAGCTTTCTTT.

This clonotype has a count of ten or more. The J gene is TRBJ2-2, the V gene TRBV19; the D call may be TRBD1 or TRBD2 (5 bases each). The CDR3 is 16 residues long. The V gene lost 8 bases and the J gene lost 2 bases, with 18 bases spanning the gap. Germline lookup yields CDR1 LNHDA and CDR2 SQIVND (reference sequence). DNA for the CDR3: TGTGCCAGTTCTGCGGCTGGGACCTTTAACACCGGGGAGCTGTTTTTT. The encoded protein is CASSAAGTFNTGELFF.

Many counts were recorded for this clonotype. The chain couples TRBV6-5 to TRBJ2-5; D is uncertain. V gave up 0 bases and J gave up 4 bases, with 21 bases separating them. The CDR3 has 18 amino acids. The germline CDR1 and CDR2 sequences are MNHEY and SVGAGI. CDR3 nucleotide sequence: TGTGCCAGCAGTTACTCGTGGAATTTTGGATCGAACGGAGAGACCCAGTACTTC. Its translation: CASSYSWNFGSNGETQYF.

This clonotype was observed at least ten times. The chain carries TRBV28 and TRBJ2-7; maybe TRBD2 (5 bases). CDR3 length equals 13 residues. Trimming stripped 4 bases from V and 3 bases from J, with 10 bases between. Germline CDR1 reads MDHEN; CDR2 reads SYDVKM. The CDR3 protein is CASSYLAGYEQYF. In nucleotides, the CDR3 is TGTGCCAGCAGTTATCTGGCGGGCTACGAGCAGTACTTC.

This clonotype was detected many times. The chain has TRBV19 and TRBJ1-2; D gene unclear. Trimming took 0 bases from V and 7 from J, leaving 9 bases between them. Germline CDR1 reads LNHDA; CDR2 reads SQIVND (reference sequence). The CDR3 spans 13 residues. The CDR3 DNA reads as TGTGCCAGTAGTATAGAGACTGGAAGTGGCTACACCTTC. It codes for CASSIETGSGYTF.

This clonotype has ten or more counts. This chain joins TRBV6-1 and TRBJ2-7; 7 bases map to TRBD1. The germline gives CDR1 MNHNS, CDR2 SASEGT. J lost 4 bases, V lost 4 bases, and 4 bases had no gene match. The CDR3 consists of 13 residues. CDR3 coding DNA: TGTGCCAGCAGTGTCGGGACAGCATACGAGCAGTACTTC. Its translation is CASSVGTAYEQYF.